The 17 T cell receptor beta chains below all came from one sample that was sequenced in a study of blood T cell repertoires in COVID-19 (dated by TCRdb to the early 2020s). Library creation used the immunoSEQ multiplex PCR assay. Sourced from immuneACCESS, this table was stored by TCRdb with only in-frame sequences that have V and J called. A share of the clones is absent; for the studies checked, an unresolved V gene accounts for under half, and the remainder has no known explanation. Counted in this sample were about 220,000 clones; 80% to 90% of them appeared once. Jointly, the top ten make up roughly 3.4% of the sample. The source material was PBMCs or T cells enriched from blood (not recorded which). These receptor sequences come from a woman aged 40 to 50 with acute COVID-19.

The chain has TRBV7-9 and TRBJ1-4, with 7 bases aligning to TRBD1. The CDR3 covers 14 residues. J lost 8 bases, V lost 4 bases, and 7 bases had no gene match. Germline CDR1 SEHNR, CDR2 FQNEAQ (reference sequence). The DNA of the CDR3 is TGTGCCAGCAGCTACACAGGGGTATGGGAAAAACTGTTTTTT. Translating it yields CASSYTGVWEKLFF. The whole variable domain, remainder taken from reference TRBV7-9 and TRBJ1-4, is DTGVSQNPRHKITKRGQNVTFRCDPISEHNRLYWYRQTLGQGPEFLTYFQNEAQLEKSRLLSDRFSAERPKGSFSTLEIQRTEQGDSAMYLCASSYTGVWEKLFFGSGTQLSVL.

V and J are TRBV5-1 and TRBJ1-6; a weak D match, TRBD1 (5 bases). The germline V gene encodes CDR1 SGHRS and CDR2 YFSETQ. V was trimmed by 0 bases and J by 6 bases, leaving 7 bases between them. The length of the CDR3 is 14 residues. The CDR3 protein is CASSLGQTNSPLHF. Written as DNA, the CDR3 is TGCGCCAGCAGCTTGGGACAGACTAATTCACCCCTCCACTTT.

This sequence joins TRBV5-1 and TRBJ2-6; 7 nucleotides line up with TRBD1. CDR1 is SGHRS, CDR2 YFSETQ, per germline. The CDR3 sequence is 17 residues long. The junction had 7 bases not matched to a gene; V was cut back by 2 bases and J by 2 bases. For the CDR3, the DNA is TGCGCCAGCAGCTTTTCGACAGGGCTGGCTGGGGCCAACGTCCTGACTTTC. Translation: CASSFSTGLAGANVLTF.

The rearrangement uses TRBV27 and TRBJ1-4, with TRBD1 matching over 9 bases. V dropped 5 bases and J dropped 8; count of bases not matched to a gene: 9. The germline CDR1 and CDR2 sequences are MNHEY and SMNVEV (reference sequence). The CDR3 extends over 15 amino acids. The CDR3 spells CASSPQGTGKEKLFF. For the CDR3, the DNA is TGTGCCAGCAGTCCTCAAGGGACAGGGAAAGAAAAACTGTTTTTT.

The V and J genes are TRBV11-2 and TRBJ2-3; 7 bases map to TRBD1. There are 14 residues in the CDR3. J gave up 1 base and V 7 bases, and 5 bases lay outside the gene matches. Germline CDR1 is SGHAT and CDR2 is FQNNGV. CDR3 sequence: CASTRGGRTDTQYF. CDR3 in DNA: TGTGCCAGCACCAGAGGGGGCCGCACAGATACGCAGTATTTT.

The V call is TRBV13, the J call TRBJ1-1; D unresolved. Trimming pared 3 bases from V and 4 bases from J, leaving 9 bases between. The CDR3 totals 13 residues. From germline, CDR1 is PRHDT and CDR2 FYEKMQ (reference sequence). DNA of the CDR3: TGTGCCAGCAGCTTGGTGACTTCCACTGAAGCTTTCTTT. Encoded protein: CASSLVTSTEAFF.

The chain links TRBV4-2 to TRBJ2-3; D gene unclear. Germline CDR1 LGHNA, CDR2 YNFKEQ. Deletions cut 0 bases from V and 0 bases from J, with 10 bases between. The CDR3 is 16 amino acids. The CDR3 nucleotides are TGTGCCAGCAGCCAAGAGGTAATCGGTAGCACAGATACGCAGTATTTT. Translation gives CASSQEVIGSTDTQYF.

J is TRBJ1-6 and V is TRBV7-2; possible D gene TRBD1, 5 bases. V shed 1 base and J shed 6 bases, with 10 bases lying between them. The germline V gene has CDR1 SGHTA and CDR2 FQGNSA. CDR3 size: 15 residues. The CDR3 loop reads CASSLERGGNSPLHF. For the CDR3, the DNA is TGTGCCAGCAGCTTAGAAAGGGGCGGTAATTCACCCCTCCACTTT.

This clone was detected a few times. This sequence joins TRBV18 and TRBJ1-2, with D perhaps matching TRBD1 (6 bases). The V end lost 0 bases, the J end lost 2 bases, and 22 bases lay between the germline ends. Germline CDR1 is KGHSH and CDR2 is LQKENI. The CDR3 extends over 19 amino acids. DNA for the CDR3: TGTGCCAGCTCACCACCTATCCTAGGACAGCTCTATGAAAACTATGGCTACACCTTC. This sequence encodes CASSPPILGQLYENYGYTF. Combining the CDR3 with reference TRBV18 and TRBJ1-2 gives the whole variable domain NAGVMQNPRHLVRRRGQEARLRCSPMKGHSHVYWYRQLPEEGLKFMVYLQKENIIDESGMPKERFSAEFPKEGPSILRIQQVVRGDSAAYFCASSPPILGQLYENYGYTFGSGTRLTVV.

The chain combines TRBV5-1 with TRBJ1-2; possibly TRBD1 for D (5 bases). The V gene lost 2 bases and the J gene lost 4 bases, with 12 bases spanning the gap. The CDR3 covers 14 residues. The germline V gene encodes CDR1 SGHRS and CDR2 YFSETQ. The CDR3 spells CASSFLLGGYGYTF. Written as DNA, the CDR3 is TGCGCCAGCAGCTTTCTCCTGGGGGGCTATGGCTACACCTTC.

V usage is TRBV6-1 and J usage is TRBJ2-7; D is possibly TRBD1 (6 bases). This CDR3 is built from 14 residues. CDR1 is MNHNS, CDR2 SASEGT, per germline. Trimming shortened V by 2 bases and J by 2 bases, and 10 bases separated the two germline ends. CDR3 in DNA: TGTGCCAGCAGTGAATATACAGGGACCTACGAGCAGTACGTC. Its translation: CASSEYTGTYEQYV.

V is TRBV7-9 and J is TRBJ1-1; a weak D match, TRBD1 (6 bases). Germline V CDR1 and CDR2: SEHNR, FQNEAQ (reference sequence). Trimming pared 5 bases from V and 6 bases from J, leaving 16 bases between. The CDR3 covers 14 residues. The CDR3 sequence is CASSKQGAGAEAFF. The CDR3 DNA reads TGTGCCAGCAGCAAACAGGGAGCAGGCGCTGAAGCTTTCTTT.

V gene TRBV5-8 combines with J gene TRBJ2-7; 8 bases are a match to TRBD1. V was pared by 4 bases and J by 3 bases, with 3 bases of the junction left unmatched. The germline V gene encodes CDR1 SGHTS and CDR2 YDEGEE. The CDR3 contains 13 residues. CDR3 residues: CASSTDRGYEQYF. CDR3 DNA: TGTGCCAGCAGCACCGACAGGGGCTACGAGCAGTACTTC.

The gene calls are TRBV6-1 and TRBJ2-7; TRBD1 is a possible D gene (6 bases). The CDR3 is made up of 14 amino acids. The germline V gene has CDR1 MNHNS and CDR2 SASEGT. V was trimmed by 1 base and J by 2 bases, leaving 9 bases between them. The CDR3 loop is CASSEDRAAYEQYV. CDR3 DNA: TGTGCCAGCAGTGAAGACAGGGCTGCCTACGAGCAGTACGTC.

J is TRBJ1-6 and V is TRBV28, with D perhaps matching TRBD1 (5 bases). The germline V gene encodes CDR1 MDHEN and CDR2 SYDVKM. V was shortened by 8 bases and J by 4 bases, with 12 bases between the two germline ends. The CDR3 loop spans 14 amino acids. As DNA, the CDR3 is TGTGCCAGCCTAGAAACAGGATATAATTCACCCCTCCACTTT. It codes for CASLETGYNSPLHF.

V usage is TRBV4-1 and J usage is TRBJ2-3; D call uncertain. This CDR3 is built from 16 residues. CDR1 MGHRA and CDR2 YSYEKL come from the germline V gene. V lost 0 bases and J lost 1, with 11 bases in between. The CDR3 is CASSQDYTAGTDTQYF. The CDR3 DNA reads TGCGCCAGCAGCCAAGATTACACAGCTGGCACAGATACGCAGTATTTT.

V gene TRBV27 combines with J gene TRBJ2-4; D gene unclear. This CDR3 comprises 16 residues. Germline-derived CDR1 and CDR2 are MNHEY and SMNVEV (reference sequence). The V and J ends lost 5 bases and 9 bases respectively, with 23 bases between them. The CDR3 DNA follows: TGTGCCAGCAGTCTAGGCATAGGCAGCTCTCTCGCCATTCAGTACTTC. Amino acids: CASSLGIGSSLAIQYF.